The 27 T cell receptor beta chains given below trace back to one sample, sequenced in a study of cytomegalovirus exposure and HLA in healthy donors. Generated by immunoSEQ multiplex PCR, the TCRdb table keeps only in-frame clones and is missing some. Counted here are about 130,000 clones, around 80% occurring once; the ten biggest clones make up roughly 30%. The sample was PBMCs. These receptors all come from a man aged 30 to 39 in good health and CMV-seropositive.

This chain connects TRBV4-3 to TRBJ1-5; possibly TRBD1 for D (5 bases). Per germline, CDR1 LGHNA and CDR2 YSLEER. The CDR3 contains 14 residues. With 0 bases removed from V and 9 bases from J, the gap between germline ends came to 12 bases. The CDR3 sequence: CASSQDGGGRPQHF. In nucleotides, the CDR3 is TGCGCCAGCAGCCAAGATGGGGGGGGTCGGCCCCAGCATTTT.

The chain carries TRBV6-5 and TRBJ2-5; D might be TRBD2 (7 bases). The length of the CDR3 is 16 residues. Germline V gene sequence: CDR1 MNHEY, CDR2 SVGAGI. Trimming cost V 0 bases and J 1 base, with 12 bases left between them. CDR3 nucleotides: TGTGCCAGCAGTTACTCGAGCGGGACAACCCAAGAGACCCAGTACTTC. Protein: CASSYSSGTTQETQYF.

The chain couples TRBV7-2 to TRBJ2-1, with 9 bases matching TRBD2. The V segment lost 4 bases and the J segment 7 bases; nucleotides outside the gene matches: 8. Germline lookup yields CDR1 SGHTA and CDR2 FQGNSA. The CDR3 covers 15 residues. CDR3 residues: CASSYYSSGGNEQFF. In DNA form, the CDR3 reads TGTGCCAGCAGCTATTACTCCAGCGGGGGGAATGAGCAGTTCTTC.

This clone appeared once. The chain recombines TRBV7-2 with TRBJ1-6; perhaps TRBD1 as D (5 bases). The CDR3 consists of 16 residues. V shed 5 bases and J shed 8 bases, with 19 bases lying between them. Germline CDR1 is SGHTA and CDR2 is FQGNSA. This CDR3 is CASSQPPGKRHSPLHF. CDR3 nucleotides: TGTGCCAGCAGCCAACCCCCAGGGAAAAGGCATTCACCCCTCCACTTT.

The chain carries TRBV1 and TRBJ1-1; TRBD1, the table's D call, was not compared with the DNA. TRBV1 is a known pseudogene. The CDR3 is 18 residues long. The CDR3 DNA reads TGCACCAGCAGCCAACTATCTCTCTTCCGGGACAGAGACACTGAAGCTTTCTTT. This codes for CTSSQLSLFRDRDTEAFF.

The V gene is TRBV29-1, the J gene TRBJ1-1; 8 nucleotides line up with TRBD1. Germline assignment: CDR1 SQVTM and CDR2 ANQGSEA. The CDR3 has 14 amino acids. The ends lost 6 bases at V and 3 bases at J; junction bases unmatched: 9. The CDR3 region has the DNA TGCAGCGTACGACAGGGGAGGAGGGACACTGAAGCTTTCTTT. This gives the protein CSVRQGRRDTEAFF.

The chain uses TRBV20-1 and TRBJ1-2; D not resolved. V shed 5 bases and J shed 11 bases, with 15 bases lying between them. This CDR3 region has 11 residues. Germline V gene lookup returns CDR1 DFQATT and CDR2 SNEGSKA (reference sequence). In nucleotides, the CDR3 is TGCAGTGCTGAGGTTGTTATGGTTTACACCTTC. Translated: CSAEVVMVYTF.

The chain recombines TRBV7-3 with TRBJ2-3; 16 bases agree with TRBD2. CDR1 is SGHTA and CDR2 is FQGTGA in the germline V gene. Trimming at V came to 5 bases and at J to 6 bases, leaving 5 bases not matched to a gene. The CDR3 contains 16 residues. CDR3 region: CASSKGLAGGEDTQYF. The CDR3 region has the DNA TGTGCCAGCAGCAAGGGACTAGCGGGAGGGGAGGATACGCAGTATTTT.

This chain links TRBV19 with TRBJ2-7; D possibly corresponds to TRBD2 (5 bases). CDR1 and CDR2 (germline): LNHDA, SQIVND (reference sequence). V lost 3 bases and J 0 bases, leaving 12 bases between the germline ends. The CDR3 is 15 amino acids. CDR3 loop: CASSIQTTSSYEQYF. In DNA form, the CDR3 reads TGTGCCAGTAGTATCCAGACCACTAGCTCCTACGAGCAGTACTTC.

The chain carries TRBV19 and TRBJ1-5; the match to TRBD1 covers 10 bases. The CDR3 has 13 residues. With 10 bases clipped from V and 5 bases from J, the junction kept 5 bases outside the gene matches. The germline CDR1 and CDR2 sequences are LNHDA and SQIVND (reference sequence). The CDR3 bases are TGTGCCACCAGGGGACAGGGGCATCAGCCCCAGCATTTT. Amino acids: CATRGQGHQPQHF.

V is TRBV5-1 and J is TRBJ2-1; 9 bases map to TRBD1. The V gene end was trimmed by 0 bases and the J gene end by 7 bases; junction bases not matched to a gene: 5. CDR1 and CDR2 from the germline V gene are SGHRS and YFSETQ. The CDR3 covers 15 residues. The CDR3 loop is CASSLEGQGWNEQFF. DNA for the CDR3: TGCGCCAGCAGCTTGGAGGGACAGGGTTGGAATGAGCAGTTCTTC.

The chain has TRBV5-4 and TRBJ2-1; tentatively, D is TRBD1 (7 bases). The CDR3 extends over 18 amino acids. CDR1 is SGHNT, CDR2 YYREEE, per germline (reference sequence). The V end lost 4 bases, the J end lost 1 base, and 21 bases lay between the germline ends. CDR3 in amino acids: CASSARGGQGGSYNEQFF. In DNA, the CDR3 is TGTGCCAGCAGCGCCAGAGGGGGGCAGGGGGGATCCTACAATGAGCAGTTCTTC.

The rearrangement uses TRBV4-2 and TRBJ2-3; D is undetermined. CDR1 is LGHNA, CDR2 YNFKEQ, per germline. This CDR3 comprises 13 residues. V was clipped by 1 base and J by 2 bases, with 4 bases between them. The CDR3 here is CASSQGDTDTQYF. The CDR3 DNA follows: TGTGCCAGCAGCCAAGGAGACACAGATACGCAGTATTTT.

The chain links TRBV29-1 to TRBJ2-5; D gene ambiguous. There are 10 residues in the CDR3. The ends were cut back, 5 bases at V and 2 bases at J, with 3 bases in the middle. CDR1 and CDR2 (germline): SQVTM, ANQGSEA. The CDR3 nucleotides read TGCAGCGTTCTACAAGAGACCCAGTACTTC. This sequence encodes CSVLQETQYF.

CDR3 residues: CASTPQGAYYNEQFF. The CDR3 region has the DNA TGTGCCAGCACCCCACAGGGGGCGTATTACAATGAGCAGTTCTTC. The chain recombines TRBV6-1 with TRBJ2-1; 9 bases are shared with TRBD1. Trimming removed 7 bases from V and 4 bases from J; junction bases left unmatched: 8. The CDR3 length is 15 residues. CDR1 and CDR2 from the germline V gene are MNHNS and SASEGT.

The V gene is TRBV7-2, the J gene TRBJ2-5; 11 nucleotides line up with TRBD1. The CDR3 contains 15 residues. Germline CDR1 is SGHTA and CDR2 is FQGNSA. V lost 4 bases and J lost 5; bases outside the gene matches: 6. CDR3 sequence reads: CASSWGTGGYETQYF. CDR3 coding DNA: TGTGCCAGCAGCTGGGGGACAGGGGGTTACGAGACCCAGTACTTC.

This rearrangement joins TRBV30 to TRBJ1-1, with 8 nucleotides matching TRBD1. The CDR3 runs 13 residues. Trimming cost V 8 bases and J 1 base; bases outside gene matches: 6. Per germline, CDR1 GTSNPN and CDR2 SVGIG (reference sequence). The CDR3 spells CAGAGQENTEAFF. The CDR3 DNA reads as TGTGCCGGAGCGGGACAGGAGAACACTGAAGCTTTCTTT.

The count of this clone is one. This chain joins TRBV6-5 and TRBJ2-2; TRBD2 agrees at 8 bases. Germline CDR1 and CDR2: MNHEY and SVGAGI. The CDR3 contains 15 residues. After removal of 2 bases from V and 6 bases from J, the junction contained 5 bases not matched to a gene. The CDR3 is CASSYGHGGAGELFF. As DNA, the CDR3 is TGTGCCAGCAGTTACGGACACGGGGGGGCCGGGGAGCTGTTTTTT.

Concerning this clone: This sample also contains other DNA sequences that code for the same CDR3. The chain carries TRBV27 and TRBJ2-1, with 11 bases aligning to TRBD2. V lost 6 bases, J lost 3 bases, and 4 bases stayed unmatched. The germline gives CDR1 MNHEY, CDR2 SMNVEV (reference sequence). The CDR3 has 15 residues. Written as DNA, the CDR3 is TGTGCCAGCAGCGCCGGGACTAGCGGCTACAATGAGCAGTTCTTC. As protein: CASSAGTSGYNEQFF.

This clone has just one count. V gene TRBV19 combines with J gene TRBJ1-1; D is ambiguous. Germline V gene lookup returns CDR1 LNHDA and CDR2 SQIVND (reference sequence). Trimming took 1 base from V and 7 from J, leaving 16 bases between them. This CDR3 comprises 15 residues. The CDR3 spells CASSIGRRLTSEAFF. The CDR3 DNA is TGTGCCAGTAGTATAGGTAGGCGGCTGACCAGTGAAGCTTTCTTT.

This clone was detected once. This rearrangement joins TRBV30 to TRBJ2-7; the match to TRBD2 covers 7 bases. This CDR3 has 17 residues. Germline CDR1 reads GTSNPN; CDR2 reads SVGIG (reference sequence). Unmatched junction bases numbered 20, after V lost 6 bases and J lost 3 bases. In nucleotides, the CDR3 is TGTGCCTGCTCAATCCAAGGAGCGGCTAGCGGAGACTACGAGCAGTACTTC. Translated, it gives CACSIQGAASGDYEQYF.

The V call is TRBV28, the J call TRBJ1-2, with 9 bases matching TRBD1. Unmatched junction bases numbered 4, after V lost 5 bases and J lost 3 bases. The CDR3 runs 14 residues. Germline lookup yields CDR1 MDHEN and CDR2 SYDVKM. CDR3 region: CASSRGDRDYGYTF. CDR3 nucleotides: TGTGCCAGCAGTCGGGGGGACAGGGACTATGGCTACACCTTC.

The J gene is TRBJ1-4, the V gene TRBV5-1, with 9 bases identical to TRBD1. This CDR3 contains 15 residues. The junction had 5 bases not matched to a gene; V was cut back by 6 bases and J by 2 bases. Germline V CDR1 and CDR2: SGHRS, YFSETQ. CDR3: CASIKTGGTNEKLFF. CDR3 sequence (DNA): TGCGCCAGCATCAAAACAGGGGGCACTAATGAAAAACTGTTTTTT.

The rearrangement uses TRBV7-3 and TRBJ2-2; D remains unclear. CDR3 length: 12 amino acids. Germline assignment: CDR1 SGHTA and CDR2 FQGTGA. The ends were cut back, 4 bases at V and 10 bases at J, with 10 bases in the middle. In nucleotides, the CDR3 is TGTGCCAGCAGCTCCCCCGGTACGGAGCTGTTTTTT. This gives the protein CASSSPGTELFF.

The rearrangement joins TRBV2 to TRBJ2-1, with a tentative D call TRBD1 (6 bases). CDR1 and CDR2 (germline): SNHLY, FYNNEI. The CDR3 totals 11 residues. V was trimmed by 4 bases and J by 9 bases, leaving 7 bases between them. CDR3 amino acids: CASSVGGEQFF. The CDR3 coding sequence is TGTGCCAGCAGTGTAGGGGGTGAGCAGTTCTTC.

CDR3 sequence (DNA): TGTGCCAGCAGCTCGAGCGGGGGAAAGTACAATGAGCAGTTCTTC. This sequence encodes CASSSSGGKYNEQFF. V is TRBV7-2 and J is TRBJ2-1; 8 nucleotides match TRBD2. Germline trimming cut 4 bases from V and 4 bases from J; bases unmatched to any gene: 6. CDR1 is SGHTA, CDR2 FQGNSA, per germline. There are 15 residues in the CDR3. Full variable domain (missing parts from reference TRBV7-2 and TRBJ2-1): GAGVSQSPSNKVTEKGKDVELRCDPISGHTALYWYRQSLGQGLEFLIYFQGNSAPDKSGLPSDRFSAERTGGSVSTLTIQRTQQEDSAVYLCASSSSGGKYNEQFFGPGTRLTVL.

This clone turned up a few times. The chain links TRBV9 to TRBJ2-3; 8 bases are a match to TRBD2. This CDR3 is 16 amino acids long. V was clipped by 0 bases and J by 0 bases; unmatched bases: 3. CDR1 SGDLS and CDR2 YYNGEE come from the germline V gene. The CDR3 DNA reads TGTGCCAGCAGCGTAGCTAGCGGGTATAGCACAGATACGCAGTATTTT. Translating gives CASSVASGYSTDTQYF.